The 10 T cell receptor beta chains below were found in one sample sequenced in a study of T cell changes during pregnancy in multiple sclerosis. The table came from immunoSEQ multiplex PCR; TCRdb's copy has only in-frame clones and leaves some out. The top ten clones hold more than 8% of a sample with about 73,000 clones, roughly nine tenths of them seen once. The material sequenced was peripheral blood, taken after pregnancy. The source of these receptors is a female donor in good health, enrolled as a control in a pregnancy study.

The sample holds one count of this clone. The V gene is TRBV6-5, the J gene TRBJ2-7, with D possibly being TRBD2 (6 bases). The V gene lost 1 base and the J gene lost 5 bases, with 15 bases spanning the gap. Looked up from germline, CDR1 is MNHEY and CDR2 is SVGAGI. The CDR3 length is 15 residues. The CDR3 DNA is TGTGCCAGCAGTTACTACCAGGGAGGAGGGGACGAGCAGTACTTC. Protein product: CASSYYQGGGDEQYF.

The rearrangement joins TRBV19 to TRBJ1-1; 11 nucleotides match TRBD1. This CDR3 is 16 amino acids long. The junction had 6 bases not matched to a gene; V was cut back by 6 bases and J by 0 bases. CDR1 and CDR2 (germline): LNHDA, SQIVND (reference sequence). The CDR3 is CASRPGQGVMNTEAFF. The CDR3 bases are TGTGCCAGTAGACCGGGACAGGGGGTTATGAACACTGAAGCTTTCTTT.

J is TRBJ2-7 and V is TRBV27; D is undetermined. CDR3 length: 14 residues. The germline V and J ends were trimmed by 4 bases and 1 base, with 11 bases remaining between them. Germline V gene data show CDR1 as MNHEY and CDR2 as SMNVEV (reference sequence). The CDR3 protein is CASSSRSKSYEQYF. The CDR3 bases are TGTGCCAGCAGTTCCCGGAGCAAGTCCTACGAGCAGTACTTC.

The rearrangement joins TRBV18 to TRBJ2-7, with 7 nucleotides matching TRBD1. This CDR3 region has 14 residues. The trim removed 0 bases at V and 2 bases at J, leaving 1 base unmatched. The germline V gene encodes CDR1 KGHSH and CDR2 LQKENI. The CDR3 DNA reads TGTGCCAGCTCACCACCGGGACAGCCCTACGAGCAGTACTTC. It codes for CASSPPGQPYEQYF.

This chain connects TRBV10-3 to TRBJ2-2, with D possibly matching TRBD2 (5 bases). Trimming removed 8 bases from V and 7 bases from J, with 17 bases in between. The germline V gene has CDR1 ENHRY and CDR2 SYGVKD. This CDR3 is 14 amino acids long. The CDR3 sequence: CAIAPRDDYGELFF. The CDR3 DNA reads TGTGCCATCGCCCCGAGGGATGATTACGGGGAGCTGTTTTTT.

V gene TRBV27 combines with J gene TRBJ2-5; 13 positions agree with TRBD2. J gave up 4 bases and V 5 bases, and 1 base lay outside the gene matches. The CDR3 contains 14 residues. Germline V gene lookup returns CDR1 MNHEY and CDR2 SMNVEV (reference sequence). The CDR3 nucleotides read TGTGCCAGCAGTGGGACTAGCGGGATAGAGACCCAGTACTTC. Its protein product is CASSGTSGIETQYF.

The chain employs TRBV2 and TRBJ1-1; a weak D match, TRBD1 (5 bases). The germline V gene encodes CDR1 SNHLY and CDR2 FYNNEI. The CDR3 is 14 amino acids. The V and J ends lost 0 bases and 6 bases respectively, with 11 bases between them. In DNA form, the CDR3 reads TGTGCCAGCAGTGAAGCGGGGCAGGCGCCTGAAGCTTTCTTT. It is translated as CASSEAGQAPEAFF.

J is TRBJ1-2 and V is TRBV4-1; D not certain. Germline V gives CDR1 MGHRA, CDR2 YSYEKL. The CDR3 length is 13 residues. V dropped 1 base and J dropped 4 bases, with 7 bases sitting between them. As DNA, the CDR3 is TGCGCCAGCAGCCAAGCAGGTCCCTATGGCTACACCTTC. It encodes CASSQAGPYGYTF.

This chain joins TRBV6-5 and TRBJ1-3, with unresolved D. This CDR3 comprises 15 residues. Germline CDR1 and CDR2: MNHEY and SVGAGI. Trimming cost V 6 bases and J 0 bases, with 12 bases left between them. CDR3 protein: CASSEHRSSGNTIYF. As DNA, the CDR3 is TGTGCCAGCAGCGAGCACAGATCCTCTGGAAACACCATATATTTT.

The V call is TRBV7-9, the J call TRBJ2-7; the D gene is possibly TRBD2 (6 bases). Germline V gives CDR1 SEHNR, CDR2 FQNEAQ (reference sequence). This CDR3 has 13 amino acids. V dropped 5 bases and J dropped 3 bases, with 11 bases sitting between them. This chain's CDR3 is CASSARGFYEQYF. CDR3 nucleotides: TGTGCCAGCAGCGCCCGGGGGTTCTACGAGCAGTACTTC.